This TCR beta chain was identified in a study of beta chain features in type 1 diabetes. A heparinised blood draw that averaged around 110 mL was obtained once from each donor. CD4+ naive, central memory, regulatory and stem cell-like memory subsets were isolated by sorting on CD45RO/CCR7/CD25/CD127/CD95/CD27. In all sorted populations, purity surpassed 95%. Concerning this clone: Antigen specificity is unknown.

Overall study results and limits: Compared with healthy donors, patients appeared to share more similar naive, central memory and regulatory TCRB repertoires.

The authors reverse transcribed all of the isolated RNA, so sequencing captured expressed TCRB transcripts. This table comes from immunoSEQ multiplex PCR, and its TCRdb copy is limited to in-frame clones, with some not included. The sample has around 160,000 clones; about 44% are singletons. V lost 0 bases and J 3 bases, leaving 9 bases between the germline ends. CDR3 length equals 15 residues. Germline V CDR1 and CDR2: ENHRY, SYGVKD. The chain joins TRBV10-3 to TRBJ2-1, with a possible D match to TRBD2 (5 bases). Sequencing input: Tregs from blood. The source of this sequence is a man younger than 35 in good health. CDR3 DNA sequence: TGTGCCATCAGTGAGTCCAGCGGCAACTACAATGAGCAGTTCTTC. It specifies CAISESSGNYNEQFF.